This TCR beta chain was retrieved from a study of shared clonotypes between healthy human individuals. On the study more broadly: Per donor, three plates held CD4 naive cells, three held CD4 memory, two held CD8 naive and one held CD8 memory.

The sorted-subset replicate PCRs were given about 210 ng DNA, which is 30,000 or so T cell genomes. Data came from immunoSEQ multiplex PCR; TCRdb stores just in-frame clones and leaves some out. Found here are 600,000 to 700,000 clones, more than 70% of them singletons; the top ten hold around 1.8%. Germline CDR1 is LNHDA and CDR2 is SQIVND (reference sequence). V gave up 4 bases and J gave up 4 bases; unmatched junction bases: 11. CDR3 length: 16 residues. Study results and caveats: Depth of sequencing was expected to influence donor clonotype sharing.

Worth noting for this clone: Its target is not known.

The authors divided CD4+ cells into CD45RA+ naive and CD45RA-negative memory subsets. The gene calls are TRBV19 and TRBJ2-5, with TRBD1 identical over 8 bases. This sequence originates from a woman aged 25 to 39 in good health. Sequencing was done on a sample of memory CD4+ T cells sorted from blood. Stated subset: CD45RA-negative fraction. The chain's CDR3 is CASSTHRTGIVETQYF. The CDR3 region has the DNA TGTGCCAGTAGTACCCACCGGACAGGGATAGTAGAGACCCAGTACTTC.